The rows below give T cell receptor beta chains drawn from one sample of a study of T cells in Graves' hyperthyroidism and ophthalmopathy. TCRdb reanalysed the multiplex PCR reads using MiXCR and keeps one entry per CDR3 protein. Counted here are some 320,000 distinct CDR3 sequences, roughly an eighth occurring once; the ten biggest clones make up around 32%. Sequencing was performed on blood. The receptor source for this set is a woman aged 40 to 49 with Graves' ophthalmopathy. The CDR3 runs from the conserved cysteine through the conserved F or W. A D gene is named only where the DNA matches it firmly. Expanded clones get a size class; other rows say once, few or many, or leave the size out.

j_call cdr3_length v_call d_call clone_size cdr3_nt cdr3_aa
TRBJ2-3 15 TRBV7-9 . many TGTGCCAGCAGCTTAGCTGTCTCCCCCACAGATACGCAGTATTTT CASSLAVSPTDTQYF
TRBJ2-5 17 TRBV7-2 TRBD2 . TGTGCCAGCAGCTCCGGAGAAAGCGGGGGGGCACGGGAGACCCAGTACTTC CASSSGESGGARETQYF
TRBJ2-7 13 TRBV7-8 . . TGTGCCAGCCGCACGGACGGTGCCTACGAGCAGTACTTC CASRTDGAYEQYF
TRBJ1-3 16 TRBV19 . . TGTGCCAGCAGCCCGGAACAGGGTTTATCTGGAAACACCATATATTTT CASSPEQGLSGNTIYF
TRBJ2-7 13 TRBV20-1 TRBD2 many TGCAGTGCCTCATGGCTAGCGGCCTACGAGCAGTACTTC CSASWLAAYEQYF
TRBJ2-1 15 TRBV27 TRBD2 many TGTGCCAGCAGTTTTGAGACTAGCGGAATAAATGAGCAGTTCTTC CASSFETSGINEQFF
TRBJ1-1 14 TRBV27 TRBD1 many TGTGCCAGCAGTCGGGGACAGGGGGCCACTGAAGCTTTCTTT CASSRGQGATEAFF
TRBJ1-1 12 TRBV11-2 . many TGTGCCAGCAGCTTTAATGGGGTCGGAGCTTTCTTT CASSFNGVGAFF
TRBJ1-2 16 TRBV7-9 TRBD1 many TGTGCCAGCAGCCCAGGGACAGGGTGGTTGATAGGAGGCTACACCTTC CASSPGTGWLIGGYTF
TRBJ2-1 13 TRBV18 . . TGTGCCAGCTCACTTCGCGCCTACAATGAGCAGTTCTTC CASSLRAYNEQFF
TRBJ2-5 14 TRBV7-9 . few TGTGCCAGCAGCCCCCTAGGCTTACAAGAGACCCAGTACTTC CASSPLGLQETQYF
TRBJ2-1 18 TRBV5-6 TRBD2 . TGTGCCAGCAGCTTGATGGGGCCTAGCGGGGGCCTTTACAATGAGCAGTTCTTC CASSLMGPSGGLYNEQFF
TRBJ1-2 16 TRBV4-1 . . TGCGCCAGCAGCCAAGTACAGGGTTCGGTGGACTATGGCTACACCTTC CASSQVQGSVDYGYTF
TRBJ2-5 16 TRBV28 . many TGTGCCAGCAGTTTCTTGCGTTTTAGAGCCCAAGAGACCCAGTACTTC CASSFLRFRAQETQYF
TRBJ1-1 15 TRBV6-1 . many TGTGCCAGCAGTGAACTTGGACACACGAACACTGAAGCTTTCTTT CASSELGHTNTEAFF
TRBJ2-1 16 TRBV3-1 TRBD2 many TGTGCCAGCAGCCAACGATCGGGACTAGCAAGGAATGAGCAGTTCTTC CASSQRSGLARNEQFF
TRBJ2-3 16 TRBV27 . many TGTGCCAGCAGTTTATTAGAATCCGGGGGCACAGATACGCAGTATTTT CASSLLESGGTDTQYF
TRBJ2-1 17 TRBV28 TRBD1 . TGTGCCAGCAGTTTCTCCCCTGGGACAGGGGCGGGGGATGAGCAGTTCTTC CASSFSPGTGAGDEQFF
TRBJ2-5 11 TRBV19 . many TGTGCCAGTGGAATATCCGGGACCCAGTACTTC CASGISGTQYF
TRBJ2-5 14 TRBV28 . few TGTGCCAGCAGTTTTGGAGCGAGCGAAGAGACCCAGTACTTC CASSFGASEETQYF
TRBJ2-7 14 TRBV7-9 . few TGTGCCAGCAGCGCTGACAGGAAAACCTACGAGCAGTACTTC CASSADRKTYEQYF
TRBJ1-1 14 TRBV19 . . TGTGCCAGTACCGTGCGAGCGGGGCACACTGAAGCTTTCTTT CASTVRAGHTEAFF
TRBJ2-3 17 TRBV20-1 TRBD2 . TGCAGTGCTAGGGGCGTCCTGGGGGGGGGTAGCACAGATACGCAGTATTTT CSARGVLGGGSTDTQYF
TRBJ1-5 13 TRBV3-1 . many TGTGCCAGCAGCCAGACAGGCTTTCAGCCCCAGCATTTT CASSQTGFQPQHF
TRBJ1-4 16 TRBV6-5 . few TGTGCCAGCAGTTACTCGTTCGGATCGGGGGGTGAAAAACTGTTTTTT CASSYSFGSGGEKLFF
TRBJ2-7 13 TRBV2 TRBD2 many TGTGCCAGCAACGGACGGGGGGTGTACGAGCAGTACTTC CASNGRGVYEQYF
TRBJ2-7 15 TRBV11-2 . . TGTGCCAGCAGCTCTCCCCGGAGAGGGATGCACGAGCAGTACTTC CASSSPRRGMHEQYF
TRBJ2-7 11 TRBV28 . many TGTGCCAGCAGCCGGACCTACGAGCAGTACTTC CASSRTYEQYF
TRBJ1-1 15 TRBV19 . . TGTGCCAGTAAAGCTCGACGGGGGAGAGGAACTGAAGCTTTCTTT CASKARRGRGTEAFF
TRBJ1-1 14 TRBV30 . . TGTGCTTGGGAGAGGGTTGCGGGCAACACTGAAGCTTTCTTT CAWERVAGNTEAFF
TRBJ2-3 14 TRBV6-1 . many TGTGCCAGCAGTTATGGGGGGATCACAGATACGCAGTATTTT CASSYGGITDTQYF
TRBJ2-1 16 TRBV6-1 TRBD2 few TGTGCCAGCACCCTTCGCAGGGAGGGCAGAGACAATGAGCAGTTCTTC CASTLRREGRDNEQFF
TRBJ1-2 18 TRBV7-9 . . TGTGCCAGCAGCTTATGGAATTTCGCGGACGCCCCTAACTATGGCTACACCTTC CASSLWNFADAPNYGYTF
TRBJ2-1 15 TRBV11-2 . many TGTGCCAGCAGCTTAGTTGACGCCTGGGCTGGGGAGCAGTTCTTC CASSLVDAWAGEQFF
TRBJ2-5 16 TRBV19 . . TGTGCCAGTAGTATAGATCTGGAGGCTACTCAAGAGACCCAGTACTTC CASSIDLEATQETQYF
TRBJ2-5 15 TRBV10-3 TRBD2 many TGTGCCATCAAAAGCACTAGCGGGAGTTTCGAGACCCAGTACTTC CAIKSTSGSFETQYF
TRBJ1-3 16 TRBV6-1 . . TGTGCCAGCAGTGAATATCACGGCCGCTCTGGAAACACCATATATTTT CASSEYHGRSGNTIYF
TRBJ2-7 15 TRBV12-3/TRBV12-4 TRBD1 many TGTGCCAGCAGATCCGCCCGGACAGGGGGAAGGGAGCAGTACTTC CASRSARTGGREQYF
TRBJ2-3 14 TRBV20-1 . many TGCAGTGTTGGGGGCCACCTTAGCACAGATACGCAGTATTTT CSVGGHLSTDTQYF
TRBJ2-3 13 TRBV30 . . TGTGCCTGGAGTGTACGCGCAGACGGACCGCAGTATTTT CAWSVRADGPQYF
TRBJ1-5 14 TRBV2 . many TGTGCCAGCTACCAGGGTTTTGGCAATCAGCCCCAGCATTTT CASYQGFGNQPQHF
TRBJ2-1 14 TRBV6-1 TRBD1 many TGTGCCAGCAGTTTCCAACAGGGGGCCGATGAGCAGTTCTTC CASSFQQGADEQFF
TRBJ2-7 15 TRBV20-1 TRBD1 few TGCAGTGCCGTGCCTTCTGGGACAGGGAGGGGGGAGCAGTACTTC CSAVPSGTGRGEQYF
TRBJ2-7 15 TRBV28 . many TGTGCCAGCAGTTTATACCCACTACTAGCTTCCGAGCAGTACTTC CASSLYPLLASEQYF
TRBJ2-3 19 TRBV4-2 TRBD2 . TGTGCCAGCAGCCAAGGTGATAGCGGGAAAATTAGGGACACAGATACGCAGTATTTT CASSQGDSGKIRDTDTQYF
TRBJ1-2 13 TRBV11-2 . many TGTGCCAGCAGCTTCAAACCAGGAGGAGGCTACACCTTC CASSFKPGGGYTF
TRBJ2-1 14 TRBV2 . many TGTGCCAGCTCCTCTGACGTCTCCTACAATGAGCAGTTCTTC CASSSDVSYNEQFF
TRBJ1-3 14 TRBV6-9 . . TGTGCCAGCAGTTACGGTAACTCTGGAAACACCATATATTTT CASSYGNSGNTIYF
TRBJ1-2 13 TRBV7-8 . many TGTGCCAGCAGCCCTCCCGGTTCTTATGGCTACACCTTC CASSPPGSYGYTF
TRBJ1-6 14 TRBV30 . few TGTGCCTGGAGTGTACACGAGTATAATTCACCCCTCCACTTT CAWSVHEYNSPLHF
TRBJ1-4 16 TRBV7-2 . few TGTGCCAGCAGCCCCCGTTTGGGCACAACTAATGAAAAACTGTTTTTT CASSPRLGTTNEKLFF
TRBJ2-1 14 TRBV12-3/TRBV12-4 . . TGTGCCAGTTCAACCGGCCTAGGGAATAATGAGCAGTTCTTC CASSTGLGNNEQFF
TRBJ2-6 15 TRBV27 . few TGTGCCAGCAGGTCCACATCCTCTGGGGCCAACGTCCTGACTTTC CASRSTSSGANVLTF